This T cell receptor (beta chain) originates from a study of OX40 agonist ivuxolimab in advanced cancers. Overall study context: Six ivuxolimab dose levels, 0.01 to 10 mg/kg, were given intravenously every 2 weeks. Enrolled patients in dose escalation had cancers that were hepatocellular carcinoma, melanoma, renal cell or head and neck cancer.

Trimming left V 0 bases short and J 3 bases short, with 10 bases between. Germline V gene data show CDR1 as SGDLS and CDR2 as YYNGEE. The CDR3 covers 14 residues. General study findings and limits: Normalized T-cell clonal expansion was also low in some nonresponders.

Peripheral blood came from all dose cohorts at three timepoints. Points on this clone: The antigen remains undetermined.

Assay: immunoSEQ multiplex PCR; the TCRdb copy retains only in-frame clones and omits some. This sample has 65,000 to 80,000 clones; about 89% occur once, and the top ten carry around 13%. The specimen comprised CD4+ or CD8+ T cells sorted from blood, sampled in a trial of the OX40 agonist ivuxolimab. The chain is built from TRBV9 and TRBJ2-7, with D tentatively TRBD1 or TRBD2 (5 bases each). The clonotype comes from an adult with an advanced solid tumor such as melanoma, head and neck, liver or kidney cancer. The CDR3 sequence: CASSVGDQGYEQYF. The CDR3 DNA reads TGTGCCAGCAGCGTAGGGGACCAGGGCTACGAGCAGTACTTC.